This entry describes one TCR beta chain. Germline V lookup: CDR1 SGHNT, CDR2 YENEEA. The CDR3 runs 13 residues. V lost 1 base and J 2 bases, leaving 5 bases between the germline ends. Under the authors' procedure: By means of reference gene primer amplification, nucleated cell counts were estimated. Profiled with immunoSEQ multiplex PCR; TCRdb holds only in-frame clones, not every one. V and J calls and clone size are as listed in that table; D and trimming were resolved from the DNA. The sample consists of about 230,000 clones, about 80% of them appearing once. These data originate in a study of blood T cell repertoires in COVID-19. Background on the study: Samples representing acute and convalescent COVID-19 were sourced from the United States, Italy and Spain. In each case, the material was cDNA or gDNA derived from T cells, B-cell-depleted T cells, or PBMCs.

The V call is TRBV11-3, the J call TRBJ2-5; no clear D. The sample was peripheral blood. This TCR came from a man over 45 with active or convalescent COVID-19. Here the CDR3 reads CASSLGPQETQYF. The CDR3 region has the DNA TGTGCCAGCAGCTTAGGGCCTCAAGAGACCCAGTACTTC.